These 17 T cell receptor beta chains came from one sample sequenced in a study of T cell responses to AZD1222 COVID-19 vaccine. The repertoire was sequenced with immunoSEQ multiplex PCR; TCRdb's copy has only in-frame clones and lacks some. The sample holds about 140,000 clones; about 89% are singletons and the top ten take 4.7%. Specimen: peripheral blood, collected on day 0 of AZD1222 vaccination. The receptors were sampled from an adult in good health.

The chain is built from TRBV6-6 and TRBJ1-2; 7 bases line up with TRBD1. The J segment lost 10 bases and the V segment lost 6 bases, leaving 11 bases of the junction unmatched. CDR1 MNHNY and CDR2 SVGAGI come from the germline V gene (reference sequence). CDR3 length equals 13 residues. The chain's CDR3 is CASRPSGTEVYTF. The CDR3 nucleotides are TGTGCCAGCAGGCCCTCCGGGACAGAGGTCTACACCTTC.

The chain has TRBV12-3 or TRBV12-4 and TRBJ2-2; D is ambiguous. The V and J ends lost 7 bases and 7 bases respectively, with 13 bases between them. The CDR3 extends over 13 amino acids. CDR3 region: CASTESSGGELFF. The CDR3 bases are TGTGCCAGCACCGAATCGTCGGGCGGGGAGCTGTTTTTT.

The rearrangement uses TRBV4-1 and TRBJ1-2; perhaps TRBD1 as D (5 bases). Germline-derived CDR1 and CDR2 are MGHRA and YSYEKL. The CDR3 contains 13 residues. Trimming took 10 bases from V and 5 from J, leaving 17 bases between them. The CDR3 loop is CAIKDNRDYGYTF. The CDR3 nucleotides read TGCGCCATCAAGGACAATCGAGATTATGGCTACACCTTC.

The chain joins TRBV11-2 to TRBJ1-2; 9 bases are shared with TRBD1. J was trimmed by 6 bases and V by 2 bases; bases with no gene match: 10. The germline V gene has CDR1 SGHAT and CDR2 FQNNGV. The CDR3 is 16 amino acids. CDR3: CASSLQTGGRSNGYTF. The CDR3 bases are TGTGCCAGCAGCTTACAAACAGGGGGCAGGAGTAATGGCTACACCTTC.

V is TRBV2 and J is TRBJ1-5; D possibly corresponds to TRBD1 (6 bases). Germline V gives CDR1 SNHLY, CDR2 FYNNEI. V lost 7 bases and J 1 base, leaving 17 bases between the germline ends. CDR3 length equals 16 residues. CDR3 nucleotides: TGTGCCAGCACTTCCCGGAGGGGGGTAAGCAATCAGCCCCAGCATTTT. Amino acid sequence: CASTSRRGVSNQPQHF.

This clone came up once. The rearrangement uses TRBV4-2 and TRBJ2-7; 7 bases map to TRBD1. Germline-derived CDR1 and CDR2 are LGHNA and YNFKEQ. CDR3 length equals 15 residues. With V trimmed by 0 bases and J by 2 bases, 4 bases remained unmatched. The CDR3 coding sequence is TGTGCCAGCAGCCAAGAGCAGGGGGTACCCTACGAGCAGTACTTC. This gives the protein CASSQEQGVPYEQYF.

In this sample, this clone turned up once. The J gene is TRBJ2-5, the V gene TRBV5-1, with 8 bases lining up with TRBD2. Germline V CDR1 and CDR2: SGHRS, YFSETQ. This CDR3 is built from 16 residues. V lost 7 bases and J lost 4; bases outside the gene matches: 15. CDR3 residues: CASSPPTSAGAETQYF. The CDR3 DNA follows: TGCGCCAGCTCTCCCCCGACTAGCGCGGGGGCAGAGACCCAGTACTTC.

The chain links TRBV30 to TRBJ1-2; 10 bases are shared with TRBD1. The CDR3 totals 14 residues. V was pared by 1 base and J by 7 bases, with 6 bases of the junction left unmatched. Germline V lookup: CDR1 GTSNPN, CDR2 SVGIG (reference sequence). The CDR3 loop is CAWSEGTGESGYTF. The CDR3 coding sequence is TGTGCCTGGAGTGAAGGGACAGGGGAGAGTGGCTACACCTTC.

The chain has TRBV30 and TRBJ1-5; possible D gene TRBD1, 5 bases. V lost 3 bases to trimming and J lost 1 base, with 10 bases between them. This CDR3 has 14 residues. Germline-derived CDR1 and CDR2 are GTSNPN and SVGIG (reference sequence). CDR3 coding DNA: TGTGCCTGGAGGAGCGGGGGAAGCAATCAGCCCCAGCATTTT. It yields the protein CAWRSGGSNQPQHF. The complete variable domain, with remaining parts taken from reference TRBV30 and TRBJ1-5, reads SQTIHQWPATLVQPVGSPLSLECTVEGTSNPNLYWYRQAAGRGLQLLFYSVGIGQISSEVPQNLSASRPQDRQFILSSKKLLLSDSGFYLCAWRSGGSNQPQHFGDGTRLSIL.

This clone was found once. Here the CDR3 reads CASSSGPGTTYEQYF. The CDR3 bases are TGTGCCAGTAGCTCCGGACCGGGGACAACCTACGAGCAGTACTTC. V and J are TRBV19 and TRBJ2-7, with TRBD1 as a possible D gene (6 bases). From germline, CDR1 is LNHDA and CDR2 SQIVND (reference sequence). The length of the CDR3 is 15 residues. The V end lost 6 bases, the J end lost 2 bases, and 17 bases lay between the germline ends.

This chain connects TRBV15 to TRBJ1-1; 7 nucleotides match TRBD1. Germline trimming cut 4 bases from V and 2 bases from J; bases unmatched to any gene: 4. The CDR3 sequence is 14 residues long. CDR1 LNHNV and CDR2 YYDKDF come from the germline V gene (reference sequence). In DNA form, the CDR3 reads TGTGCCACCAGCAAGGGGGCTTTAAACACTGAAGCTTTCTTT. It encodes CATSKGALNTEAFF.

This chain links TRBV7-9 with TRBJ1-1; 8 nucleotides match TRBD1. Per the germline V gene, CDR1 is SEHNR and CDR2 is FQNEAQ (reference sequence). Trimming removed 5 bases from V and 0 bases from J; junction bases left unmatched: 5. The CDR3 loop spans 15 amino acids. CDR3 sequence (DNA): TGTGCCAGCAGCGACGACAGGGGATTGAACACTGAAGCTTTCTTT. Protein: CASSDDRGLNTEAFF.

This clone was observed a few times. The rearrangement joins TRBV7-2 to TRBJ1-5, with D possibly matching TRBD1 (5 bases). The V gene lost 5 bases and the J gene lost 3 bases, with 14 bases spanning the gap. Germline V CDR1 and CDR2: SGHTA, FQGNSA. This CDR3 spans 15 amino acids. The CDR3 here is CASSPTRGDNQPQHF. In DNA, the CDR3 is TGTGCCAGCAGCCCCACCCGGGGGGACAATCAGCCCCAGCATTTT.

The chain uses TRBV5-8 and TRBJ2-7; 8 positions match TRBD1. Germline V gives CDR1 SGHTS, CDR2 YDEGEE. V lost 4 bases and J lost 4; bases outside the gene matches: 10. The CDR3 extends over 15 amino acids. The CDR3 spells CASSLTGTGFYEQYF. In nucleotides, the CDR3 is TGTGCCAGCAGCCTCACCGGGACAGGATTTTACGAGCAGTACTTC.

The gene calls are TRBV11-2 and TRBJ2-7; D is perhaps TRBD2 (6 bases). This CDR3 is built from 14 residues. Germline lookup yields CDR1 SGHAT and CDR2 FQNNGV. Trimming took off 5 bases at V and 0 bases at J, with 11 bases between the two ends. The CDR3, as DNA: TGTGCCAGCAGCCGGGGGTTTAGCTCCTACGAGCAGTACTTC. This translates into CASSRGFSSYEQYF.

The chain employs TRBV5-6 and TRBJ1-1; D may be TRBD1 (5 bases). The V end lost 2 bases, the J end lost 2 bases, and 19 bases lay between the germline ends. Germline CDR1 reads SGHDT; CDR2 reads YYEEEE. The CDR3 runs 17 residues. The CDR3 sequence: CASSFPLGAGLNTEAFF. In DNA, the CDR3 is TGTGCCAGCAGCTTCCCCCTCGGGGCAGGCTTAAACACTGAAGCTTTCTTT.

The chain combines TRBV7-9 with TRBJ1-1; D is ambiguous. Trimming removed 1 base at V and 3 bases at J, with 15 bases between. CDR1 is SEHNR and CDR2 is FQNEAQ in the germline V gene (reference sequence). CDR3 size: 16 residues. CDR3: CASSLDWGDVDTEAFF. CDR3 bases: TGTGCCAGCAGCTTAGATTGGGGAGACGTGGACACTGAAGCTTTCTTT.